Each of the 4 T cell receptor beta chains below was sequenced from the same sample in a study of blood T cell repertoires in COVID-19. Profiled with immunoSEQ multiplex PCR; TCRdb holds only in-frame clones, not every one. The sample has about 150,000 clones; around 83% are singletons. The sequenced material came from peripheral blood. These receptor sequences come from a man between 70 and 80 years old who had recovered from COVID-19.

The rearrangement joins TRBV27 to TRBJ2-3, with unresolved D. Germline CDR1 and CDR2: MNHEY and SMNVEV (reference sequence). The CDR3 is 12 residues long. V shed 5 bases and J shed 4 bases, with 7 bases lying between them. CDR3 residues: CASSPLADTQYF. CDR3 nucleotide sequence: TGTGCCAGCAGTCCGTTAGCAGATACGCAGTATTTT.

The chain combines TRBV9 with TRBJ2-5, with 10 bases identical to TRBD2. The length of the CDR3 is 16 residues. J was trimmed by 4 bases and V by 0 bases; bases with no gene match: 6. Germline V gene lookup returns CDR1 SGDLS and CDR2 YYNGEE. The CDR3 DNA sequence: TGTGCCAGCAGCGTAGTGGCTAGCGGGAGCGCAGAGACCCAGTACTTC. Protein sequence: CASSVVASGSAETQYF.

This chain connects TRBV3-1 (or the pseudogene TRBV3-2) to TRBJ2-7, with 8 bases matching TRBD2. CDR1 is LGHDT and CDR2 is YNNKEL in the germline V gene (reference sequence). CDR3 length: 14 amino acids. V shed 2 bases and J 2 bases; nucleotides not matched to a gene: 2. The DNA for the CDR3 is TGTGCCAGCAGCCAAACTAGCGGCACCTACGAGCAGTACTTC. This gives the protein CASSQTSGTYEQYF.

This rearrangement joins TRBV4-1 to TRBJ2-7; D not certain. This CDR3 is 14 amino acids long. From germline, CDR1 is MGHRA and CDR2 YSYEKL. Between the trimmed V and J ends, which lost 2 bases and 0 bases, there was a span of 8 bases. The CDR3: CASSQLQSSYEQYF. In DNA, the CDR3 is TGCGCCAGCAGCCAATTACAGAGCTCCTACGAGCAGTACTTC.